Each of the 11 T cell receptor beta chains below was sequenced from the same sample in a study of T-cell memory formation after mild COVID-19 (dated by TCRdb to the early 2020s). Library preparation employed 5' RACE. Sequencing instrument: Illumina NovaSeq 6000. The raw public reads went through TCRdb reprocessing: fastp at Q25, MiXCR clone calling, in-frame beta chains kept. CDR3 protein duplicates are merged, each entry listing the most common genes and DNA. Counted in this sample were just over 60,000 distinct CDR3 sequences; about 9.4% of them appeared once. 1% to 1.4% of the sample is in the top ten clones. The sample consisted of PBMCs or a T cell subset sorted from them (not recorded which). These receptors originate from a man aged 18 to 30 who had mild COVID-19 (a few samples of this study predate the infection). The sample titles of this study are shuffled in the database, so cell type and time point are left out; the donor was told from shared clones.

This clonotype was detected a few times. CDR3 residues: CSASPKSYEQYV. CDR3 coding DNA: TGCAGTGCTAGTCCGAAGAGCTACGAGCAGTACGTC. The V gene is TRBV20-1, the J gene TRBJ2-7; no clear D gene. The CDR3 length is 12 residues. Germline lookup yields CDR1 DFQATT and CDR2 SNEGSKA (reference sequence). Trimming took 3 bases from V and 3 from J, leaving 9 bases between them.

The chain combines TRBV24-1 with TRBJ2-5; weak D call: TRBD1 (6 bases). The V end was cut by 4 bases, the J end by 5 bases, with 22 bases between. This CDR3 region has 17 residues. Germline V CDR1 and CDR2: KGHDR, SFDVKD. The CDR3: CATSDPLRKAGEETQYF. The CDR3 region has the DNA TGTGCCACCAGTGACCCCCTTCGGAAAGCAGGGGAGGAGACCCAGTACTTC.

This chain connects TRBV7-2 to TRBJ2-7, with D perhaps matching TRBD2 (5 bases). The CDR3 length is 15 residues. CDR1 and CDR2 (germline): SGHTA, FQGNSA. Trimming left V 0 bases short and J 3 bases short, with 12 bases between. The CDR3 nucleotides read TGTGCCAGCAGCTTAGCGGTCGGCGGGTTCTACGAGCAGTACGTC. Its protein is CASSLAVGGFYEQYV.

This sequence joins TRBV11-3 and TRBJ2-5; D is perhaps TRBD2 (6 bases). The CDR3 is 14 residues long. Trimming took off 6 bases at V and 1 base at J, with 12 bases between the two ends. CDR1 is SGHNT, CDR2 YENEEA, per germline. In nucleotides, the CDR3 is TGTGCCAGCAGTATGGGCGGGGCCCAAGAGACCCAGTACTTC. Amino acid sequence: CASSMGGAQETQYF. Variable domain in full (rest from reference TRBV11-3 and TRBJ2-5): EAGVVQSPRYKIIEKKQPVAFWCNPISGHNTLYWYLQNLGQGPELLIRYENEEAVDDSQLPKDRFSAERLKGVDSTLKIQPAELGDSAVYLCASSMGGAQETQYFGPGTRLLVL.

This clonotype came up a few times. The chain has TRBV12-3 or TRBV12-4 and TRBJ1-1; D remains unclear. The germline V and J ends were trimmed by 3 bases and 10 bases, with 15 bases remaining between them. The CDR3 runs 13 residues. The CDR3 loop reads CASSFRPVDGAFF. The CDR3 DNA reads TGTGCCAGCAGTTTCCGTCCCGTTGACGGAGCTTTCTTT.

This chain uses TRBV27 with TRBJ2-2; 7 bases align to TRBD2. The V segment lost 2 bases and the J segment 6 bases; nucleotides outside the gene matches: 0. CDR1 MNHEY and CDR2 SMNVEV come from the germline V gene (reference sequence). There are 13 residues in the CDR3. CDR3 coding DNA: TGTGCCAGCAGTTTACGGGGGGCCGGGGAGCTGTTTTTT. Amino acids: CASSLRGAGELFF.

The chain uses TRBV5-1 and TRBJ2-6; D is unresolved. V lost 1 base, J lost 2 bases, and 10 bases lay in between. Germline-derived CDR1 and CDR2 are SGHRS and YFSETQ. This CDR3 has 16 amino acids. CDR3 residues: CASSLRYLAGANVLTF. For the CDR3, the DNA is TGCGCCAGCAGCTTGAGGTATCTGGCTGGGGCCAACGTCCTGACTTTC.

This rearrangement joins TRBV6-2 or TRBV6-3 to TRBJ1-2, with 7 bases that match TRBD1. The V gene's germline CDR1 is MNHEY and CDR2 SVGEGT. There are 13 residues in the CDR3. Trimming removed 5 bases from V and 7 bases from J; junction bases left unmatched: 7. CDR3 in amino acids: CASSDDRAFGYTF. Here the CDR3 DNA reads TGTGCCAGCAGTGATGACAGGGCATTTGGCTACACCTTC.

This clonotype was counted only a few times. The genes are TRBV7-9 and TRBJ2-5, with 8 bases identical to TRBD1. With V trimmed by 5 bases and J by 6 bases, 14 bases remained unmatched. The CDR3 sequence is 16 residues long. Looked up from germline, CDR1 is SEHNR and CDR2 is FQNEAQ (reference sequence). The CDR3 bases are TGTGCCAGCAGCGCAGCACTCGGGACAGGCCCGCAGACCCAGTACTTC. Translated: CASSAALGTGPQTQYF.

The V and J genes are TRBV9 and TRBJ2-3; D unresolved. V lost 3 bases and J lost 0, with 11 bases in between. Germline CDR1 SGDLS, CDR2 YYNGEE. The CDR3 sequence is 15 residues long. CDR3: CASSAAATSTDTQYF. Here the CDR3 DNA reads TGTGCCAGCAGCGCCGCGGCTACAAGCACAGATACGCAGTATTTT.

The sample holds many counts of this clonotype. The chain couples TRBV11-1 to TRBJ2-3; possibly TRBD2 for D (6 bases). Germline V gene sequence: CDR1 SGHAT, CDR2 FQDESV (reference sequence). V dropped 0 bases and J dropped 6 bases, with 19 bases sitting between them. The CDR3 covers 17 residues. The CDR3 bases are TGTGCCAGCAGCTTAGCCCGTGGGAGCGGCCGGGAGGATACGCAGTATTTT. It translates to CASSLARGSGREDTQYF. Supplemented by reference TRBV11-1 and TRBJ2-3, the full variable domain reads EAEVAQSPRYKITEKSQAVAFWCDPISGHATLYWYRQILGQGPELLVQFQDESVVDDSQLPKDRFSAERLKGVDSTLKIQPAELGDSAMYLCASSLARGSGREDTQYFGPGTRLTVL.